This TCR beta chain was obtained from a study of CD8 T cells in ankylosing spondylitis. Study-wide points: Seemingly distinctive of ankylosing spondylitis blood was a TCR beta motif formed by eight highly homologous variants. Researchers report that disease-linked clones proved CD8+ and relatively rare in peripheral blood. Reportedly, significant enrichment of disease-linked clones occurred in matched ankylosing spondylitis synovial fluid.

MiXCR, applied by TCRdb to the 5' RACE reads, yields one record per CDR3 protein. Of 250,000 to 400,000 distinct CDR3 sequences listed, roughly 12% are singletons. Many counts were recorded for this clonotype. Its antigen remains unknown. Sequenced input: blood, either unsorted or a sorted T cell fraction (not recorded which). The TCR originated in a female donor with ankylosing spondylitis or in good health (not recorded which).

CDR3 nucleotide sequence: TGTGCCAGCTCATTACAGGGCAGGGAGACCCAGTACTTC. Protein product: CASSLQGRETQYF. The V gene is TRBV6-6, the J gene TRBJ2-5, with D possibly matching TRBD1 (6 bases). The CDR3 consists of 13 residues. Trimming pared 8 bases from V and 5 bases from J, leaving 15 bases between. Germline CDR1 reads MNHNY; CDR2 reads SVGAGI (reference sequence).